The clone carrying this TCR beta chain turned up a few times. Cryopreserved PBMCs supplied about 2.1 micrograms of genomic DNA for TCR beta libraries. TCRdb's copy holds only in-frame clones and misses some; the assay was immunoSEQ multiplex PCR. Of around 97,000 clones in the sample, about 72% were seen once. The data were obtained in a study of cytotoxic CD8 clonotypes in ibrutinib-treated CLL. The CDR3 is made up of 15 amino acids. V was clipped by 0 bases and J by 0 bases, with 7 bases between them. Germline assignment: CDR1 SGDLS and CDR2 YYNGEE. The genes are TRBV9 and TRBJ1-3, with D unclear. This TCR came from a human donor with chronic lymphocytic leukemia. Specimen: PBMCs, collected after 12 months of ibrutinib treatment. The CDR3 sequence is CASSVGASSGNTIYF. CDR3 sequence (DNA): TGTGCCAGCAGCGTAGGGGCGAGCTCTGGAAACACCATATATTTT.